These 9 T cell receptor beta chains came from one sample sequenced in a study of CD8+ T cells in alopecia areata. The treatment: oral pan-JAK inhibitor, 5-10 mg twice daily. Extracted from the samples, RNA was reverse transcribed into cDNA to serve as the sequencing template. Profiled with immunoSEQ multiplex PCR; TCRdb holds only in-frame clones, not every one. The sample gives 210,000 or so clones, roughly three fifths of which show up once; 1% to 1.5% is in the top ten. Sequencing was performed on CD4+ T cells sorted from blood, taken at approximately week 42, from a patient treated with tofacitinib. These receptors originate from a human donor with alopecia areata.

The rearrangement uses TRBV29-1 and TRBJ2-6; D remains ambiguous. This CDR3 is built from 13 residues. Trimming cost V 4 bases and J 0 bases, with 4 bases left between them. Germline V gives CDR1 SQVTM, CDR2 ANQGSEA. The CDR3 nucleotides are TGCAGCGTTGTATACTCTGGGGCCAACGTCCTGACTTTC. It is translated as CSVVYSGANVLTF. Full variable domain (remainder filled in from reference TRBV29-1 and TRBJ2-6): SAVISQKPSRDICQRGTSLTIQCQVDSQVTMMFWYRQQPGQSLTLIATANQGSEATYESGFVIDKFPISRPNLTFSTLTVSNMSPEDSSIYLCSVVYSGANVLTFGAGSRLTVL.

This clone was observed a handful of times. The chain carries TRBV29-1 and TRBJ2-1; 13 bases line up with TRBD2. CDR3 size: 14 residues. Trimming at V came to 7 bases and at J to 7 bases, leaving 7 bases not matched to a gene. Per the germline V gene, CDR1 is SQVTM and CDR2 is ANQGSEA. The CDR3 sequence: CSARTSGGSNEQFF. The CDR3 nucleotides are TGCAGCGCTCGGACTAGCGGGGGTTCGAATGAGCAGTTCTTC.

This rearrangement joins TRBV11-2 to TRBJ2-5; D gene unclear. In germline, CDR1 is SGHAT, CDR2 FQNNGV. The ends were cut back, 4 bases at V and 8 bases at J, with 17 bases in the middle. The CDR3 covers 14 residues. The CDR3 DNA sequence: TGTGCCAGCAGCTCGGACGTCAGATTGGCCACCCAGTACTTC. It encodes CASSSDVRLATQYF.

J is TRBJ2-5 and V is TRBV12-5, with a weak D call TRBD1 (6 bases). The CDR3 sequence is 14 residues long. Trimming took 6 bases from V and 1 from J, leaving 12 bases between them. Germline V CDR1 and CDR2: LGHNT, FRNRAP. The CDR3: CASGSGQIQETQYF. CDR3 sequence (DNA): TGTGCTAGTGGCTCCGGACAGATCCAAGAGACCCAGTACTTC.

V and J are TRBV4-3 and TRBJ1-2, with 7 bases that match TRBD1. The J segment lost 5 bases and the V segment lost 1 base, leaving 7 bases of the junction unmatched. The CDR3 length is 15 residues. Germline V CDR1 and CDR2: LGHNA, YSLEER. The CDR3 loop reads CASSQGQGSRYGYTF. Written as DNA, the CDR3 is TGCGCCAGCAGCCAAGGACAGGGATCTCGGTATGGCTACACCTTC.

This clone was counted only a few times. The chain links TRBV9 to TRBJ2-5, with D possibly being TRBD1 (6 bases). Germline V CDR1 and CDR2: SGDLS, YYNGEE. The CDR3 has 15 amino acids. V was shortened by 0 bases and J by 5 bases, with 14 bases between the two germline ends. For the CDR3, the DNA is TGTGCCAGCAGCGTAGCTACGAGGGGGAGCGAGACCCAGTACTTC. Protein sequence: CASSVATRGSETQYF. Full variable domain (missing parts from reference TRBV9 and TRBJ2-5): DSGVTQTPKHLITATGQRVTLRCSPRSGDLSVYWYQQSLDQGLQFLIQYYNGEERAKGNILERFSAQQFPDLHSELNLSSLELGDSALYFCASSVATRGSETQYFGPGTRLLVL.

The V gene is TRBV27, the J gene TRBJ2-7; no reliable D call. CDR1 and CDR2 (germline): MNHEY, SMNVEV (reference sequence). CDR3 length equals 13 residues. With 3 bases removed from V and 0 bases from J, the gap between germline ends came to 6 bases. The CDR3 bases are TGTGCCAGCAGTTTCAGGAGCTCCTACGAGCAGTACTTC. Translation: CASSFRSSYEQYF.

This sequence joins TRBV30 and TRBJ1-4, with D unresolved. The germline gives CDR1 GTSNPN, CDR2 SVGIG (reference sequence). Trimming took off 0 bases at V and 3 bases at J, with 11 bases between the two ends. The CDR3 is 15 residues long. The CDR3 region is CAWSVSGLPNEKLFF. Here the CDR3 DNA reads TGTGCCTGGAGTGTATCAGGACTTCCTAATGAAAAACTGTTTTTT.

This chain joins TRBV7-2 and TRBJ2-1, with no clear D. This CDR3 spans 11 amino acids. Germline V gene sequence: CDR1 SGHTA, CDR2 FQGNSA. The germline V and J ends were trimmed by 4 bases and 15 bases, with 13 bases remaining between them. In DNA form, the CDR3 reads TGTGCCAGCAGCTCCAAGATCCCCCTGTTCTTC. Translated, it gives CASSSKIPLFF. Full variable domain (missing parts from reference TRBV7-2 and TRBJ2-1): GAGVSQSPSNKVTEKGKDVELRCDPISGHTALYWYRQSLGQGLEFLIYFQGNSAPDKSGLPSDRFSAERTGGSVSTLTIQRTQQEDSAVYLCASSSKIPLFFGPGTRLTVL.